This entry features one T cell receptor (beta chain) sequence. Antigen unknown. The source of the sample is a study of OX40 agonist ivuxolimab in advanced cancers. General study findings and limits: In the expanded peripheral T cells, antigen specificity was never determined.

The CDR3 sequence is 15 residues long. Trimming removed 4 bases at V and 3 bases at J, with 15 bases between. The germline gives CDR1 SEHNR, CDR2 FQNEAQ (reference sequence). TCRdb's copy holds only in-frame clones and misses some; the assay was immunoSEQ multiplex PCR. This table has 20,000 to 30,000 clones, approximately 86% appearing once. The chain recombines TRBV7-9 with TRBJ2-5; possible D gene TRBD1, 6 bases. The TCR was taken from an adult with an advanced solid tumor such as melanoma, head and neck, liver or kidney cancer. Sample: CD4+ or CD8+ T cells sorted from blood, taken in a trial of the OX40 agonist ivuxolimab. The CDR3 bases are TGTGCCAGCAGCTCCTCCGTGGGGGCCGAAGAGACCCAGTACTTC. Its protein is CASSSSVGAEETQYF. Based on the CDR3 plus reference TRBV7-9 and TRBJ2-5, the full variable domain is DTGVSQNPRHKITKRGQNVTFRCDPISEHNRLYWYRQTLGQGPEFLTYFQNEAQLEKSRLLSDRFSAERPKGSFSTLEIQRTEQGDSAMYLCASSSSVGAEETQYFGPGTRLLVL.